These T cell receptor beta chains were read from a single sample in a study of blood T cell repertoires in COVID-19. Profiled with immunoSEQ multiplex PCR; TCRdb holds only in-frame clones, not every one. The sample includes about 44,000 clones, approximately 86% of them seen just once. What was sequenced was peripheral blood. All receptors come from an older woman with acute or convalescent COVID-19. The CDR3 runs from the conserved cysteine through the conserved F or W. D genes are given only for firm matches. Clone size is shown for a subset of rows, as once, few, many or a class of expanded clone.

clone size,D gene,J gene,V gene,CDR3 DNA,CDR3 protein
once,-,TRBJ1-5,TRBV24-1,TGTGCCACCAGTGATCCCTCCGAAGGCAGGGCTAGCAATCAGCCCCAGCATTTT,CATSDPSEGRASNQPQHF
-,-,TRBJ1-5,TRBV10-2,TGCGCCAGCAGGGGGCAGGGAAATCAGCCCCAGCATTTT,CASRGQGNQPQHF
-,TRBD1,TRBJ1-6,TRBV6-5,TGTGCCAGCAGTTACCGGGACAGAGGCTCACCCCTCCACTTT,CASSYRDRGSPLHF
-,-,TRBJ1-2,TRBV18,TGTGCCAGCTCACCAGAGGTTAACTATGGCTACACCTTC,CASSPEVNYGYTF
-,-,TRBJ2-6,TRBV4-1,TGCGCCAGCAGCGTAGACTACGCCTCTGGGGCCAACGTCCTGACTTTC,CASSVDYASGANVLTF
-,-,TRBJ1-3,TRBV28,TGTGCCAGCAGTTTCCTAGACGCTGGAAACACCATATATTTT,CASSFLDAGNTIYF
-,-,TRBJ1-2,TRBV6-2/TRBV6-3,TGTGCCAGCAGTTCCAGACAGGCACACTATGGCTACACCTTC,CASSSRQAHYGYTF
once,TRBD2,TRBJ2-5,TRBV7-6,TGTGCCAGCAGCTCTTATAGCGGGAGGGCCGAGACCCAGTACTTC,CASSSYSGRAETQYF
-,-,TRBJ2-7,TRBV28,TGTGCCAGCAGTTTGAGGGACACCGGAGTCTCCTACGAGCAGTACTTC,CASSLRDTGVSYEQYF
-,TRBD2,TRBJ2-1,TRBV25-1,TGTGCCAGCAGTGGCGGGACTAGCGGGAACTACAATGAGCAGTTCTTC,CASSGGTSGNYNEQFF
-,-,TRBJ2-5,TRBV3-1/TRBV3-2,TGTGCCAGCTACGGGGTTTTCCAAGAGACCCAGTACTTC,CASYGVFQETQYF
-,TRBD2,TRBJ2-1,TRBV6-5,TGTGCCAGCAGGGGACTAGCGGACCACTACAATGAGCAGTTCTTC,CASRGLADHYNEQFF
-,-,TRBJ1-5,TRBV28,TGTGCCAGCAACCCCGGGGGAGCCCTCAATCAGCCCCAGCATTTT,CASNPGGALNQPQHF
few,TRBD1,TRBJ2-3,TRBV18,TGTGCCAGCTCACCGGCCGGGACAGGGGGCGGAGATACGCAGTATTTT,CASSPAGTGGGDTQYF
once,TRBD1,TRBJ1-6,TRBV6-5,TGTGCCAGCAGTTACGGACAGGCCTCAGGCTCACCCCTCCACTTT,CASSYGQASGSPLHF
once,TRBD1,TRBJ2-2,TRBV7-3,TGTGCCAGCAGCTTATTACACAAGACAGGGCAGCTGTTTTTT,CASSLLHKTGQLFF